Given below is one T cell receptor beta chain in context. The sample is drawn from a study of radiotherapy plus CTLA-4 blockade in lung cancer. CDR3 length equals 13 residues. V lost 10 bases and J 7 bases, leaving 16 bases between the germline ends. Germline lookup yields CDR1 ENHRY and CDR2 SYGVKD. Libraries were prepared by immunoSEQ multiplex PCR; TCRdb keeps only in-frame clonotypes and omits some of them. Here the sample spans about 110,000 clones, about four fifths being singletons. Specimen: peripheral blood, collected from a patient treated with radiotherapy plus ipilimumab. This chain links TRBV10-3 with TRBJ2-2; D call uncertain. This TCR came from a human donor with non-small cell lung cancer that progressed on radiotherapy plus ipilimumab. Some clones in this sample may be carry-over from other donors' samples. The CDR3 nucleotides are TGTGCCACCAAGGGCCCGCCAGGCGGGGAGCTGTTTTTT. Translation: CATKGPPGGELFF.